A single sample is the source of the 2 T cell receptor beta chains below, sequenced in a study of T cells in Graves' hyperthyroidism and ophthalmopathy. The investigators amplified TCR beta CDR3 regions from RNA transcripts. With the HTBI primer set, the TCR CDR3 went through a first round of RT-PCR. TCRdb processed the multiplex PCR reads anew with MiXCR; each CDR3 protein has one entry. The sample lists about 620,000 distinct CDR3 sequences; 15% to 20% were seen once. Source material: blood. All receptors come from a woman in her twenties or thirties with Graves' hyperthyroidism.

This clonotype was seen more than once but under ten times. The chain combines TRBV14 with TRBJ2-5, with a possible D match to TRBD2 (5 bases). CDR1 SGHDN and CDR2 FVKESK come from the germline V gene. V was trimmed by 4 bases and J by 7 bases, leaving 13 bases between them. The CDR3 covers 13 residues. The CDR3 region has the DNA TGTGCCAGCAGCCCTTACGAAGGAGGGACCCAGTACTTC. Amino acids: CASSPYEGGTQYF.

The V call is TRBV12-3 or TRBV12-4, the J call TRBJ2-6, with D uncertain. The CDR3 has 17 amino acids. The V end was cut by 3 bases, the J end by 0 bases, with 12 bases between. The CDR3 DNA reads as TGTGCCAGCAGTTTTAAGCAACGGGCCTCTGGGGCCAACGTCCTGACTTTC. Amino acids: CASSFKQRASGANVLTF.